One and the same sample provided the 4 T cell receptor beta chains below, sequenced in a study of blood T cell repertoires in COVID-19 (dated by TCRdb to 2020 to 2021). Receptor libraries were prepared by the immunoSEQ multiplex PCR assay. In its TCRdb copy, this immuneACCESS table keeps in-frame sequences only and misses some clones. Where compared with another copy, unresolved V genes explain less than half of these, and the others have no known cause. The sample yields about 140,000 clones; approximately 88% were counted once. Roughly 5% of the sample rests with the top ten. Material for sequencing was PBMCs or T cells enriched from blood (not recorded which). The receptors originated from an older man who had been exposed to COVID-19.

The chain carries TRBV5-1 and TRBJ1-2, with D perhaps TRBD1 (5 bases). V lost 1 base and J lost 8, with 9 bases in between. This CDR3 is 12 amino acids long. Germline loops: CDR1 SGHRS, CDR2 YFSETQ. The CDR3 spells CASSLQGEGYTF. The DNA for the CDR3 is TGCGCCAGCAGCTTGCAGGGTGAGGGCTACACCTTC.

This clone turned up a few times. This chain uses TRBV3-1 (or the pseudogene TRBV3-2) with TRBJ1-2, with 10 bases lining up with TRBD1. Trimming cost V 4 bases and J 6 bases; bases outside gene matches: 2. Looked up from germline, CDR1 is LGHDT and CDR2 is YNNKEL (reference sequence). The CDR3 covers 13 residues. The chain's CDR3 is CASSLGQGDGYTF. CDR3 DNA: TGTGCCAGCAGCCTTGGACAGGGGGATGGCTACACCTTC.

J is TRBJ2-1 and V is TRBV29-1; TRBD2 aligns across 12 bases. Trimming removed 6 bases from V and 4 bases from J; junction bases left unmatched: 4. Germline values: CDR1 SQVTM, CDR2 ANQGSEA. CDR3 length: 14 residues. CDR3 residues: CSVSTSGRYNEQFF. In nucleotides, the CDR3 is TGCAGCGTGTCGACTAGCGGGAGATACAATGAGCAGTTCTTC.

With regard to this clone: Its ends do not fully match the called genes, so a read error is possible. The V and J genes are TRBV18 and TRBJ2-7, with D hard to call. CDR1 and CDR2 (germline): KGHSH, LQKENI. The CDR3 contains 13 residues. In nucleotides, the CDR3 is TGTGCCAGCTCGCCACAACCGGGCTACGAGCAGTACTTC. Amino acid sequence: CASSPQPGYEQYF.